This T cell receptor beta chain was found in a study of CD8 T cells in Susac syndrome. When the RNA was reverse transcribed, random hexamers were used with an input of about 0.5 to 1 ug. TCRdb re-analysed the immunoSEQ multiplex PCR reads in MiXCR, keeping a single row per CDR3 protein. The table records some 190,000 distinct CDR3 sequences, approximately 95% of them present only once. Germline trimming cut 4 bases from V and 5 bases from J; bases unmatched to any gene: 10. CDR1 and CDR2 from the germline V gene are MDHEN and SYDVKM. CDR3 length equals 16 residues. This chain connects TRBV28 to TRBJ2-1; TRBD2 aligns across 8 bases. This sequence originates from a human donor in good health. What was sequenced was CD4+ T cells from PBMCs. The CDR3 DNA sequence: TGTGCCAGCAGTTCCGTAGGCGGGAGGTTCGACAATGAGCAGTTCTTC. Translating it yields CASSSVGGRFDNEQFF. The full variable domain, rest sourced from reference TRBV28 and TRBJ2-1, is DVKVTQSSRYLVKRTGEKVFLECVQDMDHENMFWYRQDPGLGLRLIYFSYDVKMKEKGDIPEGYSVSREKKERFSLILESASTNQTSMYLCASSSVGGRFDNEQFFGPGTRLTVL.